This T cell receptor (beta chain) was captured by sequencing in a study of spatial heterogeneity in lung cancer. Study overall: Fewer alpha-chain than beta-chain sequences were consistently detected.

Single TCR cDNA molecules each had their own unique molecular identifier. MiXCR, run by TCRdb on the 5' RACE reads, gives a single entry per CDR3 protein. The sample lists some 23,000 distinct CDR3 sequences, approximately 9% seen once, with more than 6% in the top ten. Findings and caveats of the study: Higher tumor mutation counts went along with higher counts of expanded intratumoral alpha and beta TCRs.

Stated time point: sample taken at primary tumor resection. The donors, about 78 patients with untreated early-stage non-small cell lung cancer, provided the samples. Tumor, nontumor lung or frozen PBMC supplied whole RNA, sequenced without sorting. V was pared by 6 bases and J by 7 bases, with 12 bases of the junction left unmatched. Per the germline V gene, CDR1 is MDHEN and CDR2 is SYDVKM. The CDR3 extends over 16 amino acids. The table lists this clonotype with many counts. Its antigen is currently unknown. Sequenced here: lung tumor tissue, sampled at surgery. The receptor was derived from a male donor with early-stage non-small cell lung cancer. This chain links TRBV28 with TRBJ2-1, with TRBD1 matching over 10 bases. The CDR3 DNA reads as TGTGCCAGCAGCTCGCCCCCGGGACAGGGGCGGAATGAGCAGTTCTTC. The encoded protein is CASSSPPGQGRNEQFF.